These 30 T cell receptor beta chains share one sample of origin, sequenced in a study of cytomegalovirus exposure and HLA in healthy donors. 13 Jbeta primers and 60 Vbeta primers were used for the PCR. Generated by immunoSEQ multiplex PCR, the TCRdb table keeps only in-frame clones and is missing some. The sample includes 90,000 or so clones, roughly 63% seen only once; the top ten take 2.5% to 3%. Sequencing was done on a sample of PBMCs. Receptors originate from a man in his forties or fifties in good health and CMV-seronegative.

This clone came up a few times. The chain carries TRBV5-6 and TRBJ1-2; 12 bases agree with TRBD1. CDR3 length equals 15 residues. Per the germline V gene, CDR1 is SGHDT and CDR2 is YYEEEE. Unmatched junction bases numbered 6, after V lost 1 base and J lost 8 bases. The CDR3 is CASSLLGQGAHGYTF. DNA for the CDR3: TGTGCCAGCAGCTTGTTGGGACAGGGGGCCCACGGCTACACCTTC.

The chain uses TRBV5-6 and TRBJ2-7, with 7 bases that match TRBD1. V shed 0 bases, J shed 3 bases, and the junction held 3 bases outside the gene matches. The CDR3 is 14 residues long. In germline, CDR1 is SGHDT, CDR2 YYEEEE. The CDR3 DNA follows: TGTGCCAGCAGCTTGGGGGGGACAGTCTACGAGCAGTACTTC. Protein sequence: CASSLGGTVYEQYF.

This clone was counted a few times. The CDR3 loop is CASSLQGASATQYF. Here the CDR3 DNA reads TGTGCCAGCAGCTTACAGGGGGCGTCAGCGACCCAGTACTTC. The chain is built from TRBV7-2 and TRBJ2-5; 8 bases align to TRBD1. V was clipped by 2 bases and J by 7 bases; unmatched bases: 6. The CDR3 length is 14 residues. Germline assignment: CDR1 SGHTA and CDR2 FQGNSA.

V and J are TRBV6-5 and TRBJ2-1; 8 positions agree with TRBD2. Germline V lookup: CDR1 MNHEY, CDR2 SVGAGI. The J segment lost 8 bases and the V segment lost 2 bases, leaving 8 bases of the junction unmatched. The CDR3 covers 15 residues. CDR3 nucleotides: TGTGCCAGCAGTTACCGGGGGGGGCTGTACGATGAGCAGTTCTTC. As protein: CASSYRGGLYDEQFF.

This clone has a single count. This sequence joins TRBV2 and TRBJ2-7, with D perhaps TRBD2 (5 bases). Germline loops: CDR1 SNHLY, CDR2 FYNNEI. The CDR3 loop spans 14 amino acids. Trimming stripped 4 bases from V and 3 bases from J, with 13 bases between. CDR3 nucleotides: TGTGCCAGCAGTGTCCCGGGGTGGGGCTACGAGCAGTACTTC. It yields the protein CASSVPGWGYEQYF.

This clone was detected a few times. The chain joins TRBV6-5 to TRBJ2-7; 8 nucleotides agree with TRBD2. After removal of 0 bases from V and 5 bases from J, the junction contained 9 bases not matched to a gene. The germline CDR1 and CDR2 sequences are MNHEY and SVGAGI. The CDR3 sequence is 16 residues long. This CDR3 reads CASSYSSGTSIDEQYF. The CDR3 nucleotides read TGTGCCAGCAGTTACTCATCCGGGACTAGTATCGACGAGCAGTACTTC.

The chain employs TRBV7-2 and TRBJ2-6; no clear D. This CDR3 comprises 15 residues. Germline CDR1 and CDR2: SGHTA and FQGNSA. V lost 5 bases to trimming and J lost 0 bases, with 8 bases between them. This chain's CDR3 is CASSVQPSGANVLTF. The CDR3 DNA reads TGTGCCAGCAGCGTACAGCCCTCTGGGGCCAACGTCCTGACTTTC.

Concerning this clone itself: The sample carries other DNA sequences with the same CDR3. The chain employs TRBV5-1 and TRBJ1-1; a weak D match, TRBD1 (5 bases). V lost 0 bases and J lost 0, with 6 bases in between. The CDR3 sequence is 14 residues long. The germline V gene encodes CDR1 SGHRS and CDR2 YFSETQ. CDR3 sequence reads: CASSLDRLNTEAFF. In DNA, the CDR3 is TGCGCCAGCAGCTTGGACAGGCTGAACACTGAAGCTTTCTTT. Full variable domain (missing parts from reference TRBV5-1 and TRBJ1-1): KAGVTQTPRYLIKTRGQQVTLSCSPISGHRSVSWYQQTPGQGLQFLFEYFSETQRNKGNFPGRFSGRQFSNSRSEMNVSTLELGDSALYLCASSLDRLNTEAFFGQGTRLTVV.

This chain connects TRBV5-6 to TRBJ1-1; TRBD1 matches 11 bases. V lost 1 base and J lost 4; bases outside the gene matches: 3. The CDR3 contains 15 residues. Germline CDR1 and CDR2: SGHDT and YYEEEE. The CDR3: CASSLTGQGATEAFF. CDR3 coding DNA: TGTGCCAGCAGCTTGACCGGACAGGGGGCCACTGAAGCTTTCTTT.

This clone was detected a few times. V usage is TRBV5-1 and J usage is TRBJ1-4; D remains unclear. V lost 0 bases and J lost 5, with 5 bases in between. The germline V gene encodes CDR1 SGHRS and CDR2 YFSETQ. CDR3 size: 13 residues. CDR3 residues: CASSLVPNEKLFF. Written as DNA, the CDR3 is TGCGCCAGCAGCTTGGTTCCGAATGAAAAACTGTTTTTT.

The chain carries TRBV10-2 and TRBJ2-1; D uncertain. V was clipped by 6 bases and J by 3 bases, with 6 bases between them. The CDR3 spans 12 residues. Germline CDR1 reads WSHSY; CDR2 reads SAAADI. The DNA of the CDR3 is TGCGCCAGCAGACCCAGCTACAATGAGCAGTTCTTC. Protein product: CASRPSYNEQFF.

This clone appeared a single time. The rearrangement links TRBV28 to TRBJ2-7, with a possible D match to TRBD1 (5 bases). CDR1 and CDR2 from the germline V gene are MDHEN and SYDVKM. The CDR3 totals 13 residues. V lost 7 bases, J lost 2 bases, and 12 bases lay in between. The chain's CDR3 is CASNLGQTYEQYF. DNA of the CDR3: TGTGCCAGCAACCTAGGACAAACCTACGAGCAGTACTTC.

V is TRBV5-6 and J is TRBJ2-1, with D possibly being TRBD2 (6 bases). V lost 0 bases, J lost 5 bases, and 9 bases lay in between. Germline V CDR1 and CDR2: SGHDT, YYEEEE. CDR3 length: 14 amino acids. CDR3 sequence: CASSLGGEDNEQFF. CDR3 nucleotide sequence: TGTGCCAGCAGCTTGGGCGGGGAGGACAATGAGCAGTTCTTC.

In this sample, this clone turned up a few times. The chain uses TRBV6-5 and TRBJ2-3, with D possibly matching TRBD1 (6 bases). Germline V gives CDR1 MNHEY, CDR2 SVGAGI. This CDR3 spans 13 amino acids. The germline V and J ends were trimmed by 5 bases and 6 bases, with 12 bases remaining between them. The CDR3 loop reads CASSKDSLDTQYF. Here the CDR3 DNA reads TGTGCCAGCAGTAAGGACAGCTTGGATACGCAGTATTTT.

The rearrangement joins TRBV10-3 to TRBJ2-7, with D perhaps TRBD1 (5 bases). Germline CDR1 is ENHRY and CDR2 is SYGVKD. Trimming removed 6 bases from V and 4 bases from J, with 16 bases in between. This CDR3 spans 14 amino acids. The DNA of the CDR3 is TGTGCCATCAGCGGGCGGCAGGGAATTTACGAGCAGTACTTC. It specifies CAISGRQGIYEQYF.

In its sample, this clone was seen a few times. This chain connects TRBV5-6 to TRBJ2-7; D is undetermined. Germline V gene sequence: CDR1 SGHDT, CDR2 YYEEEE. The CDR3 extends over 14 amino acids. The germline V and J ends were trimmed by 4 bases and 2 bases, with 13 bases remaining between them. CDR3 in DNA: TGTGCCAGCAGCGTCGGTCCTGTTACCTACGAGCAGTACTTC. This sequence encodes CASSVGPVTYEQYF.

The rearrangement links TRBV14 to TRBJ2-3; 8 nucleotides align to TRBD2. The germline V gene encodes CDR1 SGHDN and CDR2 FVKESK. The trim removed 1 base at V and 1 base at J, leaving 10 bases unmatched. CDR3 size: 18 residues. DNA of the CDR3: TGTGCCAGCAGCCAAGTCGGATGGGGCGGGGGGCGCACAGATACGCAGTATTTT. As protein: CASSQVGWGGGRTDTQYF.

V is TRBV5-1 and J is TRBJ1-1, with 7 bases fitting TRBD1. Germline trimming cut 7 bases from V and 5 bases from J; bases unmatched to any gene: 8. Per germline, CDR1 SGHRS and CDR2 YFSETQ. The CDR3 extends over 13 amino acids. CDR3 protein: CASRQGGGTEAFF. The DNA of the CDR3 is TGCGCCAGCCGACAGGGAGGTGGAACTGAAGCTTTCTTT. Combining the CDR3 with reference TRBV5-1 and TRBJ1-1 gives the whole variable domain KAGVTQTPRYLIKTRGQQVTLSCSPISGHRSVSWYQQTPGQGLQFLFEYFSETQRNKGNFPGRFSGRQFSNSRSEMNVSTLELGDSALYLCASRQGGGTEAFFGQGTRLTVV.

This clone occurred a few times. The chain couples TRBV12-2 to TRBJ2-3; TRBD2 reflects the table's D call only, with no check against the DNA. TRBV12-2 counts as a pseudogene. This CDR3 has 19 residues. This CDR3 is CASRLAIASAGATTDTQYF. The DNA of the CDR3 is TGTGCAAGTCGCTTGGCCATAGCGTCGGCGGGGGCGACCACAGATACGCAGTATTTT.

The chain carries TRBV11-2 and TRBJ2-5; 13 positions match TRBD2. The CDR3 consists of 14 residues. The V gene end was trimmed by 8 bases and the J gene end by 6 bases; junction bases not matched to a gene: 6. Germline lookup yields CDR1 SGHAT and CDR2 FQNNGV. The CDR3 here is CASSRTSGRQTQYF. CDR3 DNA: TGTGCCAGCTCCCGGACTAGCGGGAGACAGACCCAGTACTTC. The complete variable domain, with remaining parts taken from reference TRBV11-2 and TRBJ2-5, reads EAGVAQSPRYKIIEKRQSVAFWCNPISGHATLYWYQQILGQGPKLLIQFQNNGVVDDSQLPKDRFSAERLKGVDSTLKIQPAKLEDSAVYLCASSRTSGRQTQYFGPGTRLLVL.

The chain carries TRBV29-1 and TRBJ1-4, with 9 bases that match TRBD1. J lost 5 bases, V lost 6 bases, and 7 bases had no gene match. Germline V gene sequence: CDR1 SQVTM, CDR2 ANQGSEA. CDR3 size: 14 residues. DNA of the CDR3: TGCAGCGTCGGGTACGACAGGGGGAATGAAAAACTGTTTTTT. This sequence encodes CSVGYDRGNEKLFF.

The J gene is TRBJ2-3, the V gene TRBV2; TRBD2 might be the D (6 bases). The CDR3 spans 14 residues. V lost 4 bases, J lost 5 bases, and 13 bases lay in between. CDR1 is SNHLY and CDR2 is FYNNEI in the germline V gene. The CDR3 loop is CASSALLAIDTQYF. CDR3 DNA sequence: TGTGCCAGCAGTGCCCTACTAGCTATAGATACGCAGTATTTT.

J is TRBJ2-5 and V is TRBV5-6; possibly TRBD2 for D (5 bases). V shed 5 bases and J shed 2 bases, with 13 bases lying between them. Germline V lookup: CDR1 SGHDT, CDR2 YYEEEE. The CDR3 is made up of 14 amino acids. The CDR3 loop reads CASRLGSEQETQYF. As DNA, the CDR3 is TGTGCCAGCAGACTTGGGAGCGAGCAAGAGACCCAGTACTTC.

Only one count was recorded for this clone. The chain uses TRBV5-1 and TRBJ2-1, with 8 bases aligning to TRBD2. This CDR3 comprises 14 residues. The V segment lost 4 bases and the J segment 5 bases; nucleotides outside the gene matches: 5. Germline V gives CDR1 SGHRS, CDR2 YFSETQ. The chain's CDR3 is CASSGGAGDNEQFF. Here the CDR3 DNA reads TGCGCCAGCAGCGGGGGAGCGGGGGACAATGAGCAGTTCTTC.

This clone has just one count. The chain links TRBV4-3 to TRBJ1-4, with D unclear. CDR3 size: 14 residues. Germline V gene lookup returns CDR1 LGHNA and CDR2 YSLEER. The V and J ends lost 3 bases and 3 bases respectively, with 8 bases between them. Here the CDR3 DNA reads TGCGCCAGCAGCCATGTGAGGGCTAATGAAAAACTGTTTTTT. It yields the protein CASSHVRANEKLFF.

CDR3 sequence: CASSLAGAQPQHF. The CDR3, as DNA: TGTGCCAGCAGTTTGGCAGGGGCTCAGCCCCAGCATTTT. The chain combines TRBV28 with TRBJ1-5; D possibly corresponds to TRBD1 (6 bases). The CDR3 runs 13 residues. The germline CDR1 and CDR2 sequences are MDHEN and SYDVKM. Trimming removed 3 bases from V and 6 bases from J, with 9 bases in between.

The CDR3: CAWSVGGGTEAFF. The CDR3 coding sequence is TGTGCCTGGAGTGTGGGAGGGGGCACTGAAGCTTTCTTT. J is TRBJ1-1 and V is TRBV30, with D possibly TRBD1 on 6 matching bases. In germline, CDR1 is GTSNPN, CDR2 SVGIG (reference sequence). The CDR3 consists of 13 residues. Between the trimmed V and J ends, which lost 0 bases and 4 bases, there was a span of 9 bases.

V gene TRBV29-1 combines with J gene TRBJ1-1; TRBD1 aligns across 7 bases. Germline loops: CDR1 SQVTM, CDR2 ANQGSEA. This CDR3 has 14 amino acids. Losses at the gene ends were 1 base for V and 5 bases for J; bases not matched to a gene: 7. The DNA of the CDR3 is TGCAGCGTTGAAGCGGGGACAGAGAGGACTGAAGCTTTCTTT. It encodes CSVEAGTERTEAFF.

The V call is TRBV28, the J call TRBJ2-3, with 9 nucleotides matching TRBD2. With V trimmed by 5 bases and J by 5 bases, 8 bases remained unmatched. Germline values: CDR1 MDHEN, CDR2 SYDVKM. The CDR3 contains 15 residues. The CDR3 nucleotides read TGTGCCAGCAGTGGCGCGGGGGGGCGAATAGATACGCAGTATTTT. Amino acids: CASSGAGGRIDTQYF. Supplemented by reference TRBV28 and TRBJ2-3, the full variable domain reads DVKVTQSSRYLVKRTGEKVFLECVQDMDHENMFWYRQDPGLGLRLIYFSYDVKMKEKGDIPEGYSVSREKKERFSLILESASTNQTSMYLCASSGAGGRIDTQYFGPGTRLTVL.

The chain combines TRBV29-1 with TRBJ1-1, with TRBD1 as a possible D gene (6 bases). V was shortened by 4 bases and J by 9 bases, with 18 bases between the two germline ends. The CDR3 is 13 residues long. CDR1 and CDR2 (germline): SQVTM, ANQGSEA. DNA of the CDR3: TGCAGCGTTGTAAATGGGCCACAGGGCAAAGCTTTCTTT. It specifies CSVVNGPQGKAFF.